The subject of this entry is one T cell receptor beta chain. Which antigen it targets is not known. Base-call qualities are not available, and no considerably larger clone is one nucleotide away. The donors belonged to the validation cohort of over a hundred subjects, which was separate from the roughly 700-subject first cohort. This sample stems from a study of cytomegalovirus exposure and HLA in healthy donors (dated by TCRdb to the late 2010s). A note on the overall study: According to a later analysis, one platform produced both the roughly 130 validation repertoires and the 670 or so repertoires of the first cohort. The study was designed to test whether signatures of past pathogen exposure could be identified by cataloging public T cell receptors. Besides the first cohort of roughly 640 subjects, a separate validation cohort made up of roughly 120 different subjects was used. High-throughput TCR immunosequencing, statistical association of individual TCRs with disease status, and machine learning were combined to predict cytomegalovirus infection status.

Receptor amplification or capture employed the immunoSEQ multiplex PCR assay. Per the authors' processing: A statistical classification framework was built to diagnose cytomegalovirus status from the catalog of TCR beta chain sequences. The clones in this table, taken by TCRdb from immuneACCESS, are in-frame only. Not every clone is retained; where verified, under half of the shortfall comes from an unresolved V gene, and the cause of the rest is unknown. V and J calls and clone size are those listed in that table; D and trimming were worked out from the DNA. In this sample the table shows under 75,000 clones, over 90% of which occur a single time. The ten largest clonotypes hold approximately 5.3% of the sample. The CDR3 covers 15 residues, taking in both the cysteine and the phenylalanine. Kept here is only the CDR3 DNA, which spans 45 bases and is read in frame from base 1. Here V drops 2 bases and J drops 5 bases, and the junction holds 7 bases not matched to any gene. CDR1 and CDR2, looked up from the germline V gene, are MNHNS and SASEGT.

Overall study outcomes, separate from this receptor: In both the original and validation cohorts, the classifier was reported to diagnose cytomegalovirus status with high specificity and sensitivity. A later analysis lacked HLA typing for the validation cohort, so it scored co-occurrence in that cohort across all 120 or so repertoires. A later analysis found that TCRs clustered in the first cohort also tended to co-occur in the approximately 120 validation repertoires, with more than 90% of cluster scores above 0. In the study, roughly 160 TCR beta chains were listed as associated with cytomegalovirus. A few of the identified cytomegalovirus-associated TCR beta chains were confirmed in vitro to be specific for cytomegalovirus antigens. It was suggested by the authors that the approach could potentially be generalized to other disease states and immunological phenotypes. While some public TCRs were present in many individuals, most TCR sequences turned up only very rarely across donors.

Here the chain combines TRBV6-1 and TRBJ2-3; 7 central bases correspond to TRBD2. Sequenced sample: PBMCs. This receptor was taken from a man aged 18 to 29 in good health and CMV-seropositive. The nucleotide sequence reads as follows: TGTGCCAGCAGTGAATTAATGAGCGGGGAAGATACGCAGTATTTT. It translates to CASSELMSGEDTQYF.